These T cell receptor beta chains were read from a single sample in a study of CD8+ T cells in alopecia areata. Assay: immunoSEQ multiplex PCR; the TCRdb copy retains only in-frame clones and omits some. Here the sample spans under 350,000 clones, nearly 60% being singletons. Material: CD4+ T cells sorted from blood, obtained at week 24, from a patient treated with tofacitinib. The receptors come from a human donor with alopecia areata. Each CDR3 is given with its conserved first and last residue. The D gene is left open where the match is weak. Size is omitted from some rows. Given values are once, few, many or a class for expanded clones.

j_gene | v_gene | d_gene | abundance | CDR3nt | CDR3aa
TRBJ2-6 | TRBV7-9 | - | - | TGTGCCAGCACCATTGGGGGGGCCAACGTCCTGACTTTC | CASTIGGANVLTF
TRBJ2-1 | TRBV30 | - | few | TGTGCCTGGGGGGAGGACAACTACAATGAGCAGTTCTTC | CAWGEDNYNEQFF
TRBJ1-4 | TRBV6-5 | - | few | TGTGCCAGCAGGGGACACCTTTCAACTAATGAAAAACTGTTTTTT | CASRGHLSTNEKLFF
TRBJ1-1 | TRBV29-1 | - | - | TGCAGCGTTGAATCTAGACGTGAAGCTTTCTTT | CSVESRREAFF
TRBJ1-1 | TRBV30 | - | few | TGTGCCACCCGGTACAGGGCTAAGGACACTGAAGCTTTCTTT | CATRYRAKDTEAFF
TRBJ1-2 | TRBV14 | TRBD1 | - | TGTGCCAGCGCCGCGGGACAGAACTATGGCTACACCTTC | CASAAGQNYGYTF
TRBJ1-2 | TRBV4-1 | - | - | TGCGCCAGCAGCCAACCCCGTCGCGGGGGATCCTCCTATGGCTACACCTTC | CASSQPRRGGSSYGYTF
TRBJ2-5 | TRBV10-3 | - | - | TGTGCCATCAGTGAGCCCACTGGAGAGACCCAGTACTTC | CAISEPTGETQYF
TRBJ1-5 | TRBV2 | - | few | TGTGCCAGCAGCAAAGACAGGTTGGGCAATCAGCCCCAGCATTTT | CASSKDRLGNQPQHF
TRBJ2-5 | TRBV2 | - | - | TGTGCCAGCAGCCCTAGTCAAGAGACCCAGTACTTC | CASSPSQETQYF
TRBJ1-4 | TRBV4-2 | TRBD1 | once | TGTGCCAGCAGCCAAGCCACAGGGGGCCTTGGTGAAAAACTGTTTTTT | CASSQATGGLGEKLFF
TRBJ2-5 | TRBV5-1 | - | few | TGCGCCAGCACTGGGGGCACAGCAAAGCAAGAGACCCAGTACTTC | CASTGGTAKQETQYF
TRBJ2-1 | TRBV7-2 | TRBD2 | few | TGTGCCAGCAGCTTATCCAGCGGGGGGGCCCCCCCCTACGGTGAGCAGTTCTTC | CASSLSSGGAPPYGEQFF
TRBJ2-7 | TRBV6-6 | - | - | TGTGCCAGCAGTTACTCGCGTTACGAGCAGTACTTC | CASSYSRYEQYF
TRBJ1-1 | TRBV29-1 | TRBD1 | - | TGCAGCGTGGAAACAGGGGGCGGCACTGAAGCTTTCTTT | CSVETGGGTEAFF
TRBJ1-4 | TRBV25-1 | - | - | TGTGCCAGCACGGGGGGGGCTAATGAAAAACTGTTTTTT | CASTGGANEKLFF
TRBJ2-6 | TRBV29-1 | - | - | TGCAGCGTTCGACAAAATGGGGCCAACGTCCTGACTTTC | CSVRQNGANVLTF
TRBJ2-5 | TRBV12-5 | TRBD2 | - | TGTGCTAGTGGTTCCCCCCGGGGGGGTAGCGAGACCCAGTACTTC | CASGSPRGGSETQYF
TRBJ2-3 | TRBV29-1 | - | few | TGCAGCGTTGTGCCAGGGTCGAATACGCAGTATTTT | CSVVPGSNTQYF
TRBJ1-2 | TRBV9 | - | - | TGTGCCAGCAGCACCTTTACCGGGAATGGCTACACCTTC | CASSTFTGNGYTF
TRBJ1-6 | TRBV5-1 | TRBD1 | - | TGCGCCAGCAGCTTCGGACAGGGAGGGGGTGATAATTCACCCCTCCACTTT | CASSFGQGGGDNSPLHF
TRBJ1-6 | TRBV5-1 | - | many | TGCGCCAGCAGCCATCGGACGCAGGATAATTCACCCCTCCACTTT | CASSHRTQDNSPLHF
TRBJ2-2 | TRBV27 | TRBD1 | - | TGTGCCAGCCGCCAAATGCTACTGGGGACAGGGGGCACCGGGGAGCTGTTTTTT | CASRQMLLGTGGTGELFF
TRBJ1-2 | TRBV6-1 | TRBD1 | - | TGTGCCAGCAGTCTCCGGGACAGGGATTGCTACACCTTC | CASSLRDRDCYTF
TRBJ1-2 | TRBV30 | - | few | TGTGCCTGGAGTGGAATGGGGCTCCCGTATGGCTACACCTTC | CAWSGMGLPYGYTF
TRBJ1-1 | TRBV30 | - | few | TGTGCCTGGGGACTACTGCCATTGAACACTGAAGCTTTCTTT | CAWGLLPLNTEAFF
TRBJ2-3 | TRBV29-1 | - | - | TGCAGCGTTGTGAGGGGGTTTAGCACAGATACGCAGTATTTT | CSVVRGFSTDTQYF
TRBJ2-2 | TRBV9 | TRBD2 | - | TGTGCCAGCAGCACCCCCGGGACTAGCGGGGGCCGGGAGCTGTTTTTT | CASSTPGTSGGRELFF
TRBJ1-6 | TRBV18 | - | - | TGTGCCAGCTCTGTAGAGGGGCCCCCTTCACCCCTCCACTTT | CASSVEGPPSPLHF
TRBJ1-1 | TRBV4-3 | - | - | TGCGCCAGCAGCCAAGAAGTGGACAGATCCGAAGCTTTCTTT | CASSQEVDRSEAFF
TRBJ2-5 | TRBV14 | - | - | TGTGCCAGCAGCCAAGATTGGGCACGACAAGAGACCCAGTACTTC | CASSQDWARQETQYF
TRBJ2-1 | TRBV7-9 | TRBD1 | few | TGTGCCAGCAGCTTAGTAGCAGGGGGAAACAATGAGCAGTTCTTC | CASSLVAGGNNEQFF
TRBJ1-5 | TRBV6-6 | - | few | TGTGCCAGCAGTTACTCAGAGGGGGGCTGGGAGCCCCAGCATTTT | CASSYSEGGWEPQHF
TRBJ1-2 | TRBV14 | - | few | TGTGCCAGCAGCCCCGGGGCAGGGGAGAACTATGGCTACACCTTC | CASSPGAGENYGYTF
TRBJ1-1 | TRBV7-9 | - | - | TGTGCCAGCAGCTTGGTAACTGAAGCTTTCTTT | CASSLVTEAFF
TRBJ2-3 | TRBV6-5 | - | - | TGTGCCAGCAGTTACTCCAGGACGGCTAGCACAGATACGCAGTATTTT | CASSYSRTASTDTQYF
TRBJ2-2 | TRBV4-1 | - | few | TGCGCCAGCAGCCAAGACCCGGTGGGCGGAGCGAACACCGGGGAGCTGTTTTTT | CASSQDPVGGANTGELFF
TRBJ2-6 | TRBV4-3 | - | - | TGCGCCAGCAGCCAAGAAGGAAGGTGGTCTGGGGCCAACGTCCTGACTTTC | CASSQEGRWSGANVLTF
TRBJ1-5 | TRBV18 | - | - | TGTGCCAGCTCACCAGAACAGGCTAATCAGCCCCAGCATTTT | CASSPEQANQPQHF
TRBJ2-3 | TRBV29-1 | - | - | TGCAGCGTTACCGGGACTCCGAGGACAGATACGCAGTATTTT | CSVTGTPRTDTQYF
TRBJ2-4 | TRBV30 | - | - | TGTGCCTGGAGTATGGGAGGAAACATTCAGTACTTC | CAWSMGGNIQYF
TRBJ2-5 | TRBV11-2 | TRBD1 | - | TGTGCCAGCAGGCACCGGGACAGGGACCAAGAGACCCAGTACTTC | CASRHRDRDQETQYF
TRBJ2-7 | TRBV19 | - | few | TGTGCCAGTAGTACGACGGTGGGCGGCTCCTACGAGCAGTACTTC | CASSTTVGGSYEQYF
TRBJ1-1 | TRBV4-1 | - | - | TGCGCCAGCAGCTATACAAGGCGCCAGAACACTGAAGCTTTCTTT | CASSYTRRQNTEAFF
TRBJ1-2 | TRBV23-1 | - | - | TGCGCCAGCAGTCAATCCCCACACACAGGGAGGGTCCGTCCTAACTATGGCTACACCTTC | CASSQSPHTGRVRPNYGYTF
TRBJ2-1 | TRBV5-4 | - | - | TGTGCCAGCAGCCTCAACAATGAGCAGTTCTTC | CASSLNNEQFF
TRBJ1-2 | TRBV9 | TRBD1 | once | TGTGCCAGCAGCGAGAGGACAGGGGGAGGCTACACCTTC | CASSERTGGGYTF
TRBJ2-5 | TRBV6-6 | TRBD2 | - | TGTGCCAGCAGTTCCCCCGGGACTAGCGCGGAGACCCAGTACTTC | CASSSPGTSAETQYF
TRBJ1-1 | TRBV5-6 | - | - | TGTGCCAGCAGCCTGGGGGACACTGAAGCTTTCTTT | CASSLGDTEAFF
TRBJ1-2 | TRBV29-1 | - | - | TGCAGCGCTAAAGTAATCGGCTACACCTTC | CSAKVIGYTF
TRBJ1-1 | TRBV30 | TRBD1 | - | TGTGCCTGGAGTCGGGACAGGGGGCAAACTGAAGCTTTCTTT | CAWSRDRGQTEAFF
TRBJ2-3 | TRBV4-2 | TRBD2 | few | TGTGCCAGCAGCCTTAGCGGGGGCTACACAGATACGCAGTATTTT | CASSLSGGYTDTQYF
TRBJ1-1 | TRBV5-1 | - | once | TGCGCCAGCAGCCCCGGGACGGCCGGCACTGAAGCTTTCTTT | CASSPGTAGTEAFF
TRBJ2-1 | TRBV5-4 | - | - | TGTGCCAGCAGCTTGGTCGGGGTCGGTAATGAGCAGTTCTTC | CASSLVGVGNEQFF